A selection of T cell receptor beta chains follows, all from one sample in a study of T cell responses to AZD1222 COVID-19 vaccine. Sequenced by immunoSEQ multiplex PCR; TCRdb stores in-frame clones only, minus some. The profile shows tens of thousands of clones, about 91% of them singletons. The sequencing here drew on peripheral blood, taken 28 days after the second AZD1222 dose. The receptors were sampled from an adult who received the AZD1222 COVID-19 vaccine. Each CDR3 is given with its conserved first and last residue. The D gene is left open where the match is weak. Where a row states a size, it is once, few, many or the class of an expanded clone; other rows omit it.

V	J	size	D	CDR3	DNA
TRBV3-1/TRBV3-2	TRBJ2-5	.	TRBD1	CASSQERVSGTGGAGETQYF	TGTGCCAGCAGCCAAGAAAGAGTCTCCGGGACAGGGGGCGCCGGGGAGACCCAGTACTTC
TRBV29-1	TRBJ2-7	.	TRBD1	CSVSGQGGPYEQYF	TGCAGCGTTTCGGGACAGGGGGGTCCCTACGAGCAGTACTTC
TRBV6-6	TRBJ2-7	.	TRBD1	CASKDRGSYEQYF	TGTGCCAGCAAAGACAGGGGATCCTACGAGCAGTACTTC
TRBV2	TRBJ2-3	.	.	CASSEGEWRDF	TGTGCCAGCAGTGAAGGGGAGTGGCGGGATTTT
TRBV5-4	TRBJ2-5	.	.	CASSFPGEETQYF	TGTGCCAGCAGCTTTCCTGGGGAGGAGACCCAGTACTTC
TRBV7-9	TRBJ1-4	.	.	CASSRPDPPEKLFF	TGTGCCAGCAGCCGACCGGACCCACCGGAAAAACTGTTTTTT
TRBV10-3	TRBJ2-5	.	.	CAISEGRGETQYF	TGTGCCATCAGTGAGGGTAGGGGTGAGACCCAGTACTTC
TRBV12-5	TRBJ1-1	.	.	CASALQGVMNTEAFF	TGTGCTAGTGCCTTGCAGGGAGTAATGAACACTGAAGCTTTCTTT
TRBV19	TRBJ1-2	.	.	CASSIGAGFHTF	TGTGCCAGTAGTATAGGGGCTGGGTTCCACACCTTC
TRBV2	TRBJ2-1	.	.	CASDLGTSYNEQFF	TGTGCCAGCGACCTGGGGACTTCTTACAATGAGCAGTTCTTC
TRBV14	TRBJ1-2	once	.	CASSPGAVANYGYTF	TGTGCCAGCAGCCCCGGGGCGGTAGCTAACTATGGCTACACCTTC
TRBV30	TRBJ2-2	.	.	CAWSVEGWAGELFF	TGTGCCTGGAGTGTTGAGGGGTGGGCCGGGGAGCTGTTTTTT
TRBV28	TRBJ2-2	.	.	CASSVFLTGELFF	TGTGCCAGCAGCGTTTTCCTCACCGGGGAGCTGTTTTTT
TRBV3-1/TRBV3-2	TRBJ2-1	.	.	CASSLPRPGLYNEQFF	TGTGCCAGCAGCCTCCCGCGACCGGGACTCTACAATGAGCAGTTCTTC
TRBV7-8	TRBJ2-7	.	.	CASSPPLVSREQYF	TGTGCCAGCAGCCCACCACTCGTCTCACGCGAGCAGTACTTC
TRBV7-2	TRBJ1-1	.	.	CASSLEGLNTEAFF	TGTGCCAGCAGCTTAGAGGGGCTCAACACTGAAGCTTTCTTT
TRBV6-4	TRBJ1-2	.	.	CASSDSGDYGYTF	TGTGCCAGCAGTGACTCCGGCGACTATGGCTACACCTTC
TRBV5-1	TRBJ2-1	.	.	CASSLSSYNEQFF	TGCGCCAGCAGCTTAAGCTCCTACAATGAGCAGTTCTTC
TRBV2	TRBJ1-6	.	.	CASSVEQGSGPLHF	TGTGCCAGCAGTGTGGAACAGGGTTCGGGACCCCTCCACTTT
TRBV11-3	TRBJ1-2	.	.	CASSSEGRGGDYGYTF	TGTGCCAGCAGCTCAGAGGGCCGGGGGGGAGACTATGGCTACACCTTC
TRBV12-3/TRBV12-4	TRBJ1-1	.	TRBD1	CASSSRQGEAFF	TGTGCCAGCAGTTCACGACAGGGGGAAGCTTTCTTT
TRBV30	TRBJ1-2	.	TRBD1	CAWTRDRYYGYTF	TGTGCCTGGACCCGGGACAGATACTATGGCTACACCTTC
TRBV4-2	TRBJ2-7	.	TRBD2	CASSLDPRGDDEQYF	TGTGCCAGCAGCCTCGACCCGCGGGGGGACGACGAGCAGTACTTC
TRBV9	TRBJ2-3	.	.	CASSVGWADTQYF	TGTGCCAGCAGCGTAGGATGGGCAGATACGCAGTATTTT
TRBV19	TRBJ1-1	.	.	CASKGTKARAFF	TGTGCCAGTAAGGGGACAAAGGCCCGAGCTTTCTTT
TRBV29-1	TRBJ2-5	.	TRBD2	CSVDTSGGAQETQYF	TGCAGCGTTGACACTAGCGGGGGGGCACAGGAGACCCAGTACTTC
TRBV3-1/TRBV3-2	TRBJ1-1	.	.	CASSQDTPEAFF	TGTGCCAGCAGCCAAGACACCCCCGAAGCTTTCTTT
TRBV4-2	TRBJ1-5	few	.	CASSQVGTRDHQPQHF	TGTGCCAGCAGCCAAGTCGGGACAAGGGATCATCAGCCCCAGCATTTT
TRBV7-2	TRBJ1-1	.	.	CASSLTGVRTEAFF	TGTGCCAGCAGCTTAACTGGGGTTCGGACTGAAGCTTTCTTT
TRBV12-3/TRBV12-4	TRBJ2-1	.	.	CASSPQVPNEQFF	TGTGCCAGCAGTCCCCAGGTCCCCAATGAGCAGTTCTTC
TRBV7-9	TRBJ1-1	.	.	CASSLGVGNTEAFF	TGTGCCAGCAGCTTAGGAGTCGGGAACACTGAAGCTTTCTTT
TRBV2	TRBJ2-5	.	TRBD1	CASSRDRGPQETQYF	TGTGCCAGCAGTCGGGACAGGGGACCTCAAGAGACCCAGTACTTC
TRBV7-9	TRBJ1-4	.	TRBD1	CASSFPGTGNEKLFF	TGTGCCAGCAGCTTTCCCGGGACAGGGAATGAAAAACTGTTTTTT
TRBV5-4	TRBJ2-7	.	.	CASSLIGQSYEQYF	TGTGCCAGCAGCTTGATCGGACAGAGCTACGAGCAGTACTTC
TRBV19	TRBJ1-1	once	.	CASSPAGRNTEAFF	TGTGCCAGTAGTCCGGCTGGCCGGAACACTGAAGCTTTCTTT
TRBV19	TRBJ2-2	.	TRBD1	CASSDQGVSPTGELFF	TGTGCCAGTAGTGATCAGGGGGTGAGTCCCACCGGGGAGCTGTTTTTT
TRBV27	TRBJ1-1	.	.	CATNAGGATMNTEAFF	TGTGCCACCAACGCGGGGGGCGCAACGATGAACACTGAAGCTTTCTTT
TRBV6-2/TRBV6-3	TRBJ2-7	few	.	CASSNGGALGKRYF	TGTGCCAGCAGTAACGGGGGCGCGCTCGGCAAGCGGTACTTC
TRBV19	TRBJ1-4	.	.	CASSNQGPGEKLFF	TGTGCCAGTAGTAACCAGGGGCCGGGTGAAAAACTGTTTTTT
TRBV29-1	TRBJ2-1	once	.	CSVESGSMGNEQFF	TGCAGCGTTGAATCGGGGTCGATGGGCAATGAGCAGTTCTTC
TRBV6-2/TRBV6-3	TRBJ2-7	.	.	CASSLEITYEQYF	TGTGCCAGCAGTTTGGAGATCACCTACGAGCAGTACTTC
TRBV11-3	TRBJ1-3	.	.	CASSPGPRDTIYF	TGTGCCAGCAGCCCGGGACCTCGGGACACCATATATTTT
TRBV5-1	TRBJ1-1	.	.	CASSLLSMNTEAFF	TGCGCCAGCAGCTTGTTATCAATGAACACTGAAGCTTTCTTT
TRBV7-2	TRBJ2-5	.	TRBD2	CASSLVGGYQETQYF	TGTGCCAGCAGCTTAGTGGGGGGGTACCAAGAGACCCAGTACTTC
TRBV19	TRBJ2-3	.	.	CASSIDGARETDTQYF	TGTGCCAGTAGTATAGATGGCGCCAGGGAAACAGATACGCAGTATTTT
TRBV5-1	TRBJ2-2	.	.	CASSTGLDTGELFF	TGCGCCAGCAGCACGGGACTGGACACCGGGGAGCTGTTTTTT
TRBV5-1	TRBJ2-5	.	.	CASSGTLGPPPQETQYF	TGCGCCAGCAGCGGAACCTTAGGTCCTCCACCACAAGAGACCCAGTACTTC
TRBV7-2	TRBJ2-2	.	.	CASSFELFF	TGTGCCAGCAGCTTTGAACTGTTTTTT
TRBV2	TRBJ1-5	.	.	CASSVEGLNQPQHF	TGTGCCAGCAGTGTTGAGGGGCTCAATCAGCCCCAGCATTTT
TRBV6-1	TRBJ1-5	few	.	CASSASGTSRVDQPQHF	TGTGCCAGCAGTGCCTCCGGGACATCTAGGGTCGATCAGCCCCAGCATTTT
TRBV7-9	TRBJ1-1	.	TRBD1	CASSLTGLGKNTEAFF	TGTGCCAGCAGCCTGACAGGGTTGGGGAAGAACACTGAAGCTTTCTTT